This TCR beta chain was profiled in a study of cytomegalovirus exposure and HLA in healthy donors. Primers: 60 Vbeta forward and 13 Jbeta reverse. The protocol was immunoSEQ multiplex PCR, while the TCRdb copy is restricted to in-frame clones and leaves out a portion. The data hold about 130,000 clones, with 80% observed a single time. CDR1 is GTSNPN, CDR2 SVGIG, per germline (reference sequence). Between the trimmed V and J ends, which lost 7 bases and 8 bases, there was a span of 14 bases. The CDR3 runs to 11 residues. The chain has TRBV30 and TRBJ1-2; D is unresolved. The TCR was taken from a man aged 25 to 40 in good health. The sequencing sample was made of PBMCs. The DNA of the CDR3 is TGTGCCTCGGCGCAGAGGCTGGGCTACACCTTC. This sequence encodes CASAQRLGYTF. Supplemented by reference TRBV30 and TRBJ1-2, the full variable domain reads SQTIHQWPATLVQPVGSPLSLECTVEGTSNPNLYWYRQAAGRGLQLLFYSVGIGQISSEVPQNLSASRPQDRQFILSSKKLLLSDSGFYLCASAQRLGYTFGSGTRLTVV.